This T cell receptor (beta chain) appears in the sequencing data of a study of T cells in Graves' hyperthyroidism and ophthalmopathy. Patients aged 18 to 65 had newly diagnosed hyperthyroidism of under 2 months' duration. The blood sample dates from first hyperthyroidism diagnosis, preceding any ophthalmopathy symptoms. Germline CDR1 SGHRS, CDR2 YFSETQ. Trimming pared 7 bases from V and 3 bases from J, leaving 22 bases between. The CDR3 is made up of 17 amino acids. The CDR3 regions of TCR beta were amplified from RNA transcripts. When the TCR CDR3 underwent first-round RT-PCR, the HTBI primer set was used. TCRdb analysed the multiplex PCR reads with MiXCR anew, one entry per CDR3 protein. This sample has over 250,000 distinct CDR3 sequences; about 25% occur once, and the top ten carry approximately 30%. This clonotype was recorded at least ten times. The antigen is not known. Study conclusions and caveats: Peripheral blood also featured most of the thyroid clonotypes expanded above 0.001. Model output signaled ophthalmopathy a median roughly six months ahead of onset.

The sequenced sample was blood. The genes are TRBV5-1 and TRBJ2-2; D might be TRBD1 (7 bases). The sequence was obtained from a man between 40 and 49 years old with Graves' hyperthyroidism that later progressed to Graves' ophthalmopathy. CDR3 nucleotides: TGCGCCAGCTCGTCGGAGGAGGGGGCGCGGGACACCGGGGAGCTGTTTTTT. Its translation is CASSSEEGARDTGELFF.